The 18 T cell receptor beta chains listed next were all sequenced from one sample in a study of shared clonotypes between healthy human individuals. This table comes from immunoSEQ multiplex PCR, and its TCRdb copy is limited to in-frame clones, with some not included. The table records approximately 640,000 clones, around 72% of them present only once. Sequences were obtained from memory CD4+ T cells sorted from blood. Subset indicated: CD45RA-negative fraction. These receptors all come from a young woman in good health.

The V and J genes are TRBV25-1 and TRBJ2-1; D remains unclear. Per the germline V gene, CDR1 is MGHDK and CDR2 is SYGVNS. Trimming removed 2 bases from V and 6 bases from J, with 8 bases in between. The CDR3 is made up of 13 amino acids. The CDR3 coding sequence is TGTGCCAGCAGTGAAGGGATTACCAATGAGCAGTTCTTC. It translates to CASSEGITNEQFF.

The V and J genes are TRBV5-1 and TRBJ2-1; 11 bases align to TRBD2. The V and J ends lost 4 bases and 5 bases, in that order; junction bases with no gene match: 5. The V gene's germline CDR1 is SGHRS and CDR2 YFSETQ. The CDR3 length is 15 residues. The CDR3 region is CASSPGLAGHNEQFF. The CDR3 DNA reads as TGCGCCAGCAGCCCCGGACTAGCGGGCCACAATGAGCAGTTCTTC.

The chain combines TRBV28 with TRBJ2-3; D not certain. This CDR3 is built from 17 residues. Germline lookup yields CDR1 MDHEN and CDR2 SYDVKM. Between the trimmed V and J ends, which lost 6 bases and 4 bases, there was a span of 23 bases. In nucleotides, the CDR3 is TGTGCCAGCAGCCCAAGGATAAGACCCCGGATCGCAGATACGCAGTATTTT. Translated: CASSPRIRPRIADTQYF. Variable domain in full (rest from reference TRBV28 and TRBJ2-3): DVKVTQSSRYLVKRTGEKVFLECVQDMDHENMFWYRQDPGLGLRLIYFSYDVKMKEKGDIPEGYSVSREKKERFSLILESASTNQTSMYLCASSPRIRPRIADTQYFGPGTRLTVL.

The V gene is TRBV11-2, the J gene TRBJ1-1; D gene ambiguous. V was clipped by 0 bases and J by 4 bases, with 15 bases between them. The CDR3 loop spans 16 amino acids. The germline V gene encodes CDR1 SGHAT and CDR2 FQNNGV. CDR3 in DNA: TGTGCCAGCAGCTTAGATTTCGCGGGGTGGTCCACTGAAGCTTTCTTT. This translates into CASSLDFAGWSTEAFF.

The chain employs TRBV7-9 and TRBJ2-4; unclear D gene. CDR1 SEHNR and CDR2 FQNEAQ come from the germline V gene (reference sequence). The CDR3 is made up of 14 amino acids. V dropped 5 bases and J dropped 5 bases, with 13 bases sitting between them. Written as DNA, the CDR3 is TGTGCCAGCAGCCCGACGAGGAGAGAAAACATTCAGTACTTC. Its protein product is CASSPTRRENIQYF. Combining the CDR3 with reference TRBV7-9 and TRBJ2-4 gives the whole variable domain DTGVSQNPRHKITKRGQNVTFRCDPISEHNRLYWYRQTLGQGPEFLTYFQNEAQLEKSRLLSDRFSAERPKGSFSTLEIQRTEQGDSAMYLCASSPTRRENIQYFGAGTRLSVL.

In its sample, this clone was seen once. V gene TRBV2 combines with J gene TRBJ2-2, with D perhaps matching TRBD1 (6 bases). V was shortened by 11 bases and J by 1 base, with 11 bases between the two germline ends. The CDR3 is 13 amino acids. The V gene's germline CDR1 is SNHLY and CDR2 FYNNEI. The CDR3 sequence is CAGTGLNTGELFF. CDR3 nucleotides: TGTGCCGGTACAGGGCTGAACACCGGGGAGCTGTTTTTT.

The genes are TRBV6-6 and TRBJ2-7, with TRBD1 identical over 9 bases. J lost 2 bases, V lost 3 bases, and 8 bases had no gene match. The CDR3 loop spans 16 amino acids. Germline loops: CDR1 MNHNY, CDR2 SVGAGI (reference sequence). CDR3 protein: CASSYGPDRGAYEQYF. The CDR3 nucleotides read TGTGCCAGCAGTTATGGCCCAGACAGGGGGGCCTACGAGCAGTACTTC.

The rearrangement links TRBV28 to TRBJ2-7; D is undetermined. The V end lost 2 bases, the J end lost 2 bases, and 13 bases lay between the germline ends. This CDR3 region has 15 residues. Germline V CDR1 and CDR2: MDHEN, SYDVKM. CDR3 DNA sequence: TGTGCCAGCAGTTTAGGAAACTTTGCAACCTACGAGCAGTACTTC. Its protein product is CASSLGNFATYEQYF.

The chain has TRBV11-2 and TRBJ2-1, with D unresolved. The CDR3 runs 13 residues. Trimming removed 1 base from V and 6 bases from J, with 7 bases in between. Germline V CDR1 and CDR2: SGHAT, FQNNGV. As DNA, the CDR3 is TGTGCCAGCAGCTTAGTTTTGGGCAATGAGCAGTTCTTC. As protein: CASSLVLGNEQFF.

In its sample, this clone was seen a few times. This chain uses TRBV28 with TRBJ2-4; D is possibly TRBD1 (5 bases). The length of the CDR3 is 15 residues. The germline V and J ends were trimmed by 5 bases and 3 bases, with 14 bases remaining between them. Per the germline V gene, CDR1 is MDHEN and CDR2 is SYDVKM. The DNA for the CDR3 is TGTGCCAGCAGTGCCCGACAGTGGGGCAAAAACATTCAGTACTTC. Protein: CASSARQWGKNIQYF.

The chain links TRBV14 to TRBJ1-1, with D hard to call. The germline CDR1 and CDR2 sequences are SGHDN and FVKESK. V lost 0 bases, J lost 0 bases, and 2 bases lay in between. The CDR3 is made up of 13 amino acids. For the CDR3, the DNA is TGTGCCAGCAGCCAAGAGTTGAACACTGAAGCTTTCTTT. Translating it yields CASSQELNTEAFF.

This chain links TRBV2 with TRBJ2-6; D gene ambiguous. Trimming stripped 1 base from V and 0 bases from J, with 13 bases between. The CDR3 runs to 18 residues. Germline V gives CDR1 SNHLY, CDR2 FYNNEI. The CDR3 loop reads CASSEVVGLNSGANVLTF. CDR3 bases: TGTGCCAGCAGTGAAGTGGTAGGGCTAAACTCTGGGGCCAACGTCCTGACTTTC.

This chain connects TRBV18 to TRBJ2-2; 8 bases are a match to TRBD2. The CDR3 sequence is 16 residues long. J lost 4 bases, V lost 3 bases, and 7 bases had no gene match. Germline values: CDR1 KGHSH, CDR2 LQKENI. As DNA, the CDR3 is TGTGCCAGCTCACCGGGACTAGAGCGACTCACCGGGGAGCTGTTTTTT. The encoded protein is CASSPGLERLTGELFF.

The J gene is TRBJ2-2, the V gene TRBV5-4; tentatively, D is TRBD2 (6 bases). The CDR3 covers 14 residues. CDR1 is SGHNT and CDR2 is YYREEE in the germline V gene (reference sequence). V lost 0 bases, J lost 6 bases, and 9 bases lay in between. The CDR3: CASSLVGEAGELFF. The CDR3, as DNA: TGTGCCAGCAGCTTGGTAGGGGAGGCCGGGGAGCTGTTTTTT.

The V and J genes are TRBV28 and TRBJ1-2, with TRBD1 as a possible D gene (6 bases). CDR1 is MDHEN, CDR2 SYDVKM, per germline. This CDR3 has 16 residues. V lost 5 bases and J lost 2, with 18 bases in between. The chain's CDR3 is CASSPHTGALNYGYTF. DNA of the CDR3: TGTGCCAGCAGTCCCCATACGGGGGCCTTAAACTATGGCTACACCTTC.

The V call is TRBV29-1, the J call TRBJ1-4; weak D call: TRBD1 (6 bases). Trimming took 3 bases from V and 8 from J, leaving 16 bases between them. CDR1 is SQVTM and CDR2 is ANQGSEA in the germline V gene. This CDR3 has 14 residues. Here the CDR3 reads CSVDGGAWGEKLFF. CDR3 nucleotides: TGCAGCGTTGACGGGGGGGCTTGGGGCGAAAAACTGTTTTTT.

This clone appeared many times. The V and J genes are TRBV9 and TRBJ2-1; 7 positions agree with TRBD1. In germline, CDR1 is SGDLS, CDR2 YYNGEE. J gave up 8 bases and V 0 bases, and 5 bases lay outside the gene matches. The CDR3 has 14 amino acids. As DNA, the CDR3 is TGTGCCAGCAGCGTAGGACAGGGAGTCTATGAGCAGTTCTTC. It yields the protein CASSVGQGVYEQFF.

This clone was detected only once. The chain is built from TRBV6-1 and TRBJ2-7; D is undetermined. The V gene's germline CDR1 is MNHNS and CDR2 SASEGT. The CDR3 consists of 13 residues. Trimming took 6 bases from V and 0 from J, leaving 9 bases between them. CDR3 sequence: CASRVESSYEQYF. The DNA for the CDR3 is TGTGCCAGCAGGGTTGAAAGCTCCTACGAGCAGTACTTC.